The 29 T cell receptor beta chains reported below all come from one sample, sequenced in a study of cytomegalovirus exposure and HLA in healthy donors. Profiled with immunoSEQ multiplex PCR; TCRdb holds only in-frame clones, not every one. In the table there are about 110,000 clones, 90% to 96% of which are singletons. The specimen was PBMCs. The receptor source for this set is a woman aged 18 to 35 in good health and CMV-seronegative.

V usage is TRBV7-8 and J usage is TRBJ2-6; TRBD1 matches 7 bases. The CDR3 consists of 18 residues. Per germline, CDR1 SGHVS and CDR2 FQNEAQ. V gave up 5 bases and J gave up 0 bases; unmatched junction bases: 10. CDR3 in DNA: TGTGCCAGCAGCCCCCAGGGACAGTTTGCCTCTGGGGCCAACGTCCTGACTTTC. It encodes CASSPQGQFASGANVLTF.

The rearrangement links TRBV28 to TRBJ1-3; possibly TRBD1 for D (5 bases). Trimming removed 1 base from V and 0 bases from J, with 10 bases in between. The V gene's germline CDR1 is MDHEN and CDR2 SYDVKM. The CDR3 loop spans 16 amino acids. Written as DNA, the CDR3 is TGTGCCAGCAGTTTATTGCGGGGGGACTCTGGAAACACCATATATTTT. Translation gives CASSLLRGDSGNTIYF.

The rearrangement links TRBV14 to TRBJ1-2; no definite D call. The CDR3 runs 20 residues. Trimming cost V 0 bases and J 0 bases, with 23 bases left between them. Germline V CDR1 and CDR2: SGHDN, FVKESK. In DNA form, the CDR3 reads TGTGCCAGCAGCCAAGAAGCGGTGCGGCCGACTAAGATCACTAACTATGGCTACACCTTC. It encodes CASSQEAVRPTKITNYGYTF.

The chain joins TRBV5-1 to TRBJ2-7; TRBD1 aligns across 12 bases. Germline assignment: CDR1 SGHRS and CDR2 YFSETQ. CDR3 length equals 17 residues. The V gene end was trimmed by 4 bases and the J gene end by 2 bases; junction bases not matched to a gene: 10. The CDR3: CASSRGQGAPGAYEQYF. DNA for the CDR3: TGCGCCAGCAGCCGGGGACAGGGGGCGCCCGGAGCCTACGAGCAGTACTTC.

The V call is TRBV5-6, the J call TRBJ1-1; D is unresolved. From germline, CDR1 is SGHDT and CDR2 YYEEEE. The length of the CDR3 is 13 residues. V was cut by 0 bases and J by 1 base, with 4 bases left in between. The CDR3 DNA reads TGTGCCAGCAGCTTGGCAGGGAACACTGAAGCTTTCTTT. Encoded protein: CASSLAGNTEAFF.

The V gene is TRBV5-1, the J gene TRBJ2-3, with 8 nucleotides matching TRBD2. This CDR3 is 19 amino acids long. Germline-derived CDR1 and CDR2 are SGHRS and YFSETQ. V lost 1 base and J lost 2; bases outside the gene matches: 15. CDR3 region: CASSLTAGVKIFVTDTQYF. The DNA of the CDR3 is TGCGCCAGCAGCTTGACAGCGGGGGTAAAGATTTTTGTCACAGATACGCAGTATTTT.

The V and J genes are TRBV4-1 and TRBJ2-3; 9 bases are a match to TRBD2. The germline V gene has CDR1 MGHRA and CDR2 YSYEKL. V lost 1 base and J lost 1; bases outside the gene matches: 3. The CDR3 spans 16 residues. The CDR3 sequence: CASSQVGGGGTDTQYF. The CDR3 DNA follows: TGCGCCAGCAGCCAAGTAGGCGGGGGGGGCACAGATACGCAGTATTTT.

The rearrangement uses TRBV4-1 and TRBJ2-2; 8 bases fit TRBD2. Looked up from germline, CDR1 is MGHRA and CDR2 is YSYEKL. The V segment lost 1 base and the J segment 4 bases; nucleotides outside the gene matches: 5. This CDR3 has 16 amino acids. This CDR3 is CASSQGAGGGTGELFF. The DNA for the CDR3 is TGCGCCAGCAGCCAAGGGGCCGGGGGGGGCACCGGGGAGCTGTTTTTT.

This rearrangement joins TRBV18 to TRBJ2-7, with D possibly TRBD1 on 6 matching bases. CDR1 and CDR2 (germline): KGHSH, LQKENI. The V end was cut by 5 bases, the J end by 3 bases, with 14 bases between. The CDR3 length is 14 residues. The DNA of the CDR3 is TGTGCCAGCTCAGCAGGGGCGTCACGCTACGAGCAGTACTTC. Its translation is CASSAGASRYEQYF. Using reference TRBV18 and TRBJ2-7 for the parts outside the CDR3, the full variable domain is NAGVMQNPRHLVRRRGQEARLRCSPMKGHSHVYWYRQLPEEGLKFMVYLQKENIIDESGMPKERFSAEFPKEGPSILRIQQVVRGDSAAYFCASSAGASRYEQYFGPGTRLTVT.

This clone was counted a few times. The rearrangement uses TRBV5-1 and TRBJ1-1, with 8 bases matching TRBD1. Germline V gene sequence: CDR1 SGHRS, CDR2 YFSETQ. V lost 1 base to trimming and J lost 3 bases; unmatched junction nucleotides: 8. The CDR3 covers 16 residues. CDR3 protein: CASSLFQTGVDTEAFF. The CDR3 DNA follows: TGCGCCAGCAGCTTGTTCCAGACAGGGGTGGACACTGAAGCTTTCTTT.

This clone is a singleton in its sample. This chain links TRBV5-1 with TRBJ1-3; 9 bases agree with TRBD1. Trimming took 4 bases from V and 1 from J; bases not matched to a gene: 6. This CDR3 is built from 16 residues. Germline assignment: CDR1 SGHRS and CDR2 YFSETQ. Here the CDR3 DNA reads TGCGCCAGCAGCATAGCCGGGACAGGGTCTGGAAACACCATATATTTT. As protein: CASSIAGTGSGNTIYF. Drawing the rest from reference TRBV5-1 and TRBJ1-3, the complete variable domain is KAGVTQTPRYLIKTRGQQVTLSCSPISGHRSVSWYQQTPGQGLQFLFEYFSETQRNKGNFPGRFSGRQFSNSRSEMNVSTLELGDSALYLCASSIAGTGSGNTIYFGEGSWLTVV.

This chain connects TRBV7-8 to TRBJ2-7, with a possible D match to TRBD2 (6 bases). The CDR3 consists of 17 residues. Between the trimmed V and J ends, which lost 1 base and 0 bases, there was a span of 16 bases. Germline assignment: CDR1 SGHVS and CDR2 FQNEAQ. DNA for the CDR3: TGTGCCAGCAGCTTAGGTGGGGGTCGGGGGATCTCCTACGAGCAGTACTTC. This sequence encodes CASSLGGGRGISYEQYF. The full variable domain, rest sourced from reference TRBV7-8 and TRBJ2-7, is GAGVSQSPRYKVAKRGQDVALRCDPISGHVSLFWYQQALGQGPEFLTYFQNEAQLDKSGLPSDRFFAERPEGSVSTLKIQRTQQEDSAVYLCASSLGGGRGISYEQYFGPGTRLTVT.

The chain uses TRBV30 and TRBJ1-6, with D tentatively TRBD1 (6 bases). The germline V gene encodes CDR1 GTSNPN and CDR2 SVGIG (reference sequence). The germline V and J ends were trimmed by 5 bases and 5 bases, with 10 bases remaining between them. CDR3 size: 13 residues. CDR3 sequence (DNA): TGTGCCTGGCGGGACATCAATAATTCACCCCTCCACTTT. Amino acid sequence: CAWRDINNSPLHF.

The chain's CDR3 is CASMDQGASYGYTF. DNA of the CDR3: TGTGCCAGTATGGATCAGGGGGCAAGCTATGGCTACACCTTC. The V and J genes are TRBV19 and TRBJ1-2, with 8 bases identical to TRBD1. The CDR3 spans 14 residues. Trimming removed 7 bases from V and 4 bases from J; junction bases left unmatched: 8. Germline V gene data show CDR1 as LNHDA and CDR2 as SQIVND (reference sequence).

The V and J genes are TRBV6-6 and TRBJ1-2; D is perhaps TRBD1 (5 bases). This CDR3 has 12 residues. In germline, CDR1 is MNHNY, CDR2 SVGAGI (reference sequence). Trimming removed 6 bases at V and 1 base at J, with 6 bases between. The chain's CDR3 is CASRDSNYGYTF. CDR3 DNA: TGTGCCAGCAGAGACAGTAACTATGGCTACACCTTC.

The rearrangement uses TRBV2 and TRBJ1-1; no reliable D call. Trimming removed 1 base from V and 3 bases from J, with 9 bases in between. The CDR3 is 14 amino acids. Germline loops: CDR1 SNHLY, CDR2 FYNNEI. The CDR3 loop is CASSEESGYTEAFF. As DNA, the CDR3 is TGTGCCAGCAGTGAAGAGTCAGGATACACTGAAGCTTTCTTT.

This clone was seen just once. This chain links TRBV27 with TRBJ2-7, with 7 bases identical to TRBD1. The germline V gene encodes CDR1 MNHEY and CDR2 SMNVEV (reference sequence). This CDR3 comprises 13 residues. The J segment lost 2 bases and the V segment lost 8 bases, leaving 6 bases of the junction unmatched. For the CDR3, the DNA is TGTGCCAGCGGGATGAGGGGGCCCTACGAGCAGTACTTC. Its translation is CASGMRGPYEQYF.

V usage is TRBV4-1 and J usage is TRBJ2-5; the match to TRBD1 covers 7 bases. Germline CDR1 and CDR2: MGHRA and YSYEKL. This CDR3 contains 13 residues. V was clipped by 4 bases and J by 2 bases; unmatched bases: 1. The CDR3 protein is CASSRGQQETQYF. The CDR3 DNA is TGCGCCAGCAGCCGGGGACAGCAAGAGACCCAGTACTTC.

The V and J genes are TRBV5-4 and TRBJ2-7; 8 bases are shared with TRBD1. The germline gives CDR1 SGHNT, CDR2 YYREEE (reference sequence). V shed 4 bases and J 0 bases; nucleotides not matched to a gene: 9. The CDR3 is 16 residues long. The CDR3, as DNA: TGTGCCAGCAGCCAAGCAGGGGGCAGGAGCTCCTACGAGCAGTACTTC. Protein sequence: CASSQAGGRSSYEQYF.

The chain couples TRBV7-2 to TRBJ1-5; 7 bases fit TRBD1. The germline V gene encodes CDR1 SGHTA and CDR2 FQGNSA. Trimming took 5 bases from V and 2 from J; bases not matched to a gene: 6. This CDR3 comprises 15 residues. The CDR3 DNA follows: TGTGCCAGCAGCCTACAGGGGTGGGGCAATCAGCCCCAGCATTTT. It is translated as CASSLQGWGNQPQHF. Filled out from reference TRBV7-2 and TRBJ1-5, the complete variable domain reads GAGVSQSPSNKVTEKGKDVELRCDPISGHTALYWYRQSLGQGLEFLIYFQGNSAPDKSGLPSDRFSAERTGGSVSTLTIQRTQQEDSAVYLCASSLQGWGNQPQHFGDGTRLSIL.

This CDR3 reads CASADSGNTIYF. The CDR3 DNA reads TGTGCCAGCGCGGACTCTGGAAACACCATATATTTT. This chain connects TRBV7-9 to TRBJ1-3; D is undetermined. Germline V gives CDR1 SEHNR, CDR2 FQNEAQ (reference sequence). There are 12 residues in the CDR3. With 8 bases removed from V and 0 bases from J, the gap between germline ends came to 5 bases. The variable domain in full, with the rest retrieved from reference TRBV7-9 and TRBJ1-3, is DTGVSQNPRHKITKRGQNVTFRCDPISEHNRLYWYRQTLGQGPEFLTYFQNEAQLEKSRLLSDRFSAERPKGSFSTLEIQRTEQGDSAMYLCASADSGNTIYFGEGSWLTVV.

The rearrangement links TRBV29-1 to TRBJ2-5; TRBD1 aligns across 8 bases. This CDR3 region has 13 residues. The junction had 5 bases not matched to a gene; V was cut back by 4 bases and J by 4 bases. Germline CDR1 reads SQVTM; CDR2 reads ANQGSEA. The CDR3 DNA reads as TGCAGCGTTGCCACAGGGGGAGGAGAGACCCAGTACTTC. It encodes CSVATGGGETQYF.

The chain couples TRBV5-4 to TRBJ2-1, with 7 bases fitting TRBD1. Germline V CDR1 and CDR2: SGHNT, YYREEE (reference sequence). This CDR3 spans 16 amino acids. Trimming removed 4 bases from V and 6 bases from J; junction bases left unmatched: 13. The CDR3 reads CASSADRGQSINEQFF. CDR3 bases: TGTGCCAGCAGCGCCGATCGGGGACAGTCCATCAATGAGCAGTTCTTC.

The chain's CDR3 is CASSERQGSYNEQFF. The CDR3 DNA sequence: TGTGCCAGCAGTGAAAGACAGGGGTCCTACAATGAGCAGTTCTTC. The chain has TRBV6-1 and TRBJ2-1; TRBD1 matches at 8 bases. The CDR3 spans 15 residues. Trimming removed 2 bases from V and 1 base from J; junction bases left unmatched: 1. Looked up from germline, CDR1 is MNHNS and CDR2 is SASEGT.

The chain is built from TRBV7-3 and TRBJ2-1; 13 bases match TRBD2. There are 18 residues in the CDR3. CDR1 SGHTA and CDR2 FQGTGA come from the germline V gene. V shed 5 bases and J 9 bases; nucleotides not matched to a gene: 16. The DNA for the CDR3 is TGTGCCAGCAGCAATCCCGGTGGTGTGGGACTAGCGGGGACTGAGCAGTTCTTC. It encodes CASSNPGGVGLAGTEQFF.

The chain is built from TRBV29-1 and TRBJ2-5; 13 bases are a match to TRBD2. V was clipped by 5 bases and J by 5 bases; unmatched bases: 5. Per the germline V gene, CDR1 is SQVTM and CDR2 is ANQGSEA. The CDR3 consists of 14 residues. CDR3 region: CSVQGLAGSETQYF. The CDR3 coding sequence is TGCAGCGTTCAGGGACTAGCGGGGAGCGAGACCCAGTACTTC.

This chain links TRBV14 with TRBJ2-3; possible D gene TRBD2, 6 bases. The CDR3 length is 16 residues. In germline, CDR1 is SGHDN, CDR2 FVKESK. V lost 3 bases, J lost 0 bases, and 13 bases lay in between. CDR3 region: CASSQIGGPSTDTQYF. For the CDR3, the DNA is TGTGCCAGCAGCCAGATCGGGGGACCTAGCACAGATACGCAGTATTTT.

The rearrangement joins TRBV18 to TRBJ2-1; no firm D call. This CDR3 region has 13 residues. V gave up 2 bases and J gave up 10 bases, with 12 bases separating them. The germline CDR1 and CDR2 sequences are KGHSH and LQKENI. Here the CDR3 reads CASSPIIEREQFF. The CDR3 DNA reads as TGTGCCAGCTCACCAATCATAGAGCGCGAGCAGTTCTTC.

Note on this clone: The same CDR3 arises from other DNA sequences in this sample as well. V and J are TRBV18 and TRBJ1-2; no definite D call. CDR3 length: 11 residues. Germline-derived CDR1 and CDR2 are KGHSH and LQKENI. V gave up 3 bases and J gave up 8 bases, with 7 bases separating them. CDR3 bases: TGTGCCAGCTCACCGGGGAGCGGCTACACCTTC. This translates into CASSPGSGYTF. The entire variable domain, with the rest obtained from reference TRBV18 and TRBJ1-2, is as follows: NAGVMQNPRHLVRRRGQEARLRCSPMKGHSHVYWYRQLPEEGLKFMVYLQKENIIDESGMPKERFSAEFPKEGPSILRIQQVVRGDSAAYFCASSPGSGYTFGSGTRLTVV.